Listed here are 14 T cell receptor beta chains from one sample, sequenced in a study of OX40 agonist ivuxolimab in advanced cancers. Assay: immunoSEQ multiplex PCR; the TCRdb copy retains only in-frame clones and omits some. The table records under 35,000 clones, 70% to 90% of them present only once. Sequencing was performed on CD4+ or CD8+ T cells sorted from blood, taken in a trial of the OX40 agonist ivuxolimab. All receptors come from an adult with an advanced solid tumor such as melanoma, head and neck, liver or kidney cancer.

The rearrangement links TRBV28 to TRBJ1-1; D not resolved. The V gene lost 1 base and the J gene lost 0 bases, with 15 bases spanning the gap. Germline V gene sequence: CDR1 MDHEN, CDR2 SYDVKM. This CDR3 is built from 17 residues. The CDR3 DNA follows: TGTGCCAGCAGTTTATCGTGGGGAGCTGGAATGAACACTGAAGCTTTCTTT. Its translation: CASSLSWGAGMNTEAFF.

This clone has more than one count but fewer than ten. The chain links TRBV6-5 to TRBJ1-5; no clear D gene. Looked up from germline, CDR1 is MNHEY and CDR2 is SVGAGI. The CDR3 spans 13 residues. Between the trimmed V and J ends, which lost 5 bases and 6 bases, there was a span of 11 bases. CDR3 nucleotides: TGTGCCAGCAGTATCGGTGGGTTTCAGCCCCAGCATTTT. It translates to CASSIGGFQPQHF.

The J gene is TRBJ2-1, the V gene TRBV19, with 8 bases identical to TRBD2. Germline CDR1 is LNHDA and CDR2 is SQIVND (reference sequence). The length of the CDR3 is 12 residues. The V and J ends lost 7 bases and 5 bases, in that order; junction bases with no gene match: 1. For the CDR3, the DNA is TGTGCCAGTAAGGGACTAGACAATGAGCAGTTCTTC. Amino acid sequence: CASKGLDNEQFF.

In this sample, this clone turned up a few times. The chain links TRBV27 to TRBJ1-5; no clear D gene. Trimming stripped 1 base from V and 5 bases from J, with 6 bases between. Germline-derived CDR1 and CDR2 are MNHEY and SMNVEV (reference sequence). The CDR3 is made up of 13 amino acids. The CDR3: CASSLYQDQPQHF. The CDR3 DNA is TGTGCCAGCAGTTTATATCAGGATCAGCCCCAGCATTTT.

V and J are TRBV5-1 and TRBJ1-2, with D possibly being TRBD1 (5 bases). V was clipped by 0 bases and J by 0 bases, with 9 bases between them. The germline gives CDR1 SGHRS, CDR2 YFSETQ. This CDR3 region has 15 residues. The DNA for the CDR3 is TGCGCCAGCAGCTTGGACGGGACCTCTAACTATGGCTACACCTTC. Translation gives CASSLDGTSNYGYTF.

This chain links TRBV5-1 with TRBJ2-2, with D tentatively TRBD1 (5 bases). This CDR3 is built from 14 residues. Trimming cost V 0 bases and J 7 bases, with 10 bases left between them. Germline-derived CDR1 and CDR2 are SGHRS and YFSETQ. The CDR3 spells CASSLGQGDGELFF. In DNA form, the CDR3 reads TGCGCCAGCAGCTTGGGGCAGGGTGACGGGGAGCTGTTTTTT.

CDR3 in DNA: TGCAGCGTCGTGCAGGACCCCTACGAGCAGTACTTC. It translates to CSVVQDPYEQYF. This chain uses TRBV29-1 with TRBJ2-7, with D hard to call. CDR1 and CDR2 (germline): SQVTM, ANQGSEA. The CDR3 runs to 12 residues. V lost 6 bases and J 2 bases, leaving 11 bases between the germline ends.

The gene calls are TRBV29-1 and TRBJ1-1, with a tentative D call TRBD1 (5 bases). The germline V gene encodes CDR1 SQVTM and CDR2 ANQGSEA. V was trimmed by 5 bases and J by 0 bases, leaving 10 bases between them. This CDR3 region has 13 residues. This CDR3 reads CSVSGLVNTEAFF. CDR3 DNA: TGCAGCGTTTCGGGACTGGTGAACACTGAAGCTTTCTTT.

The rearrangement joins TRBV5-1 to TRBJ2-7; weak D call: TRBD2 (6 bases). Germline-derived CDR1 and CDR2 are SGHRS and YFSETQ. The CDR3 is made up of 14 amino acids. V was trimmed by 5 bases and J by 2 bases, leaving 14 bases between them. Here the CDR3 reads CASSQREAPYEQYF. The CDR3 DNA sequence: TGCGCCAGCAGTCAGAGGGAGGCTCCCTACGAGCAGTACTTC. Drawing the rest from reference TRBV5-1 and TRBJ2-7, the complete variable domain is KAGVTQTPRYLIKTRGQQVTLSCSPISGHRSVSWYQQTPGQGLQFLFEYFSETQRNKGNFPGRFSGRQFSNSRSEMNVSTLELGDSALYLCASSQREAPYEQYFGPGTRLTVT.

The DNA for the CDR3 is TGTGCCAGCAGCCTAGGACGGGCCAAAAACATTCAGTACTTC. It encodes CASSLGRAKNIQYF. This sequence joins TRBV4-2 and TRBJ2-4; D uncertain. The length of the CDR3 is 14 residues. Trimming left V 4 bases short and J 1 base short, with 8 bases between. The germline V gene encodes CDR1 LGHNA and CDR2 YNFKEQ.

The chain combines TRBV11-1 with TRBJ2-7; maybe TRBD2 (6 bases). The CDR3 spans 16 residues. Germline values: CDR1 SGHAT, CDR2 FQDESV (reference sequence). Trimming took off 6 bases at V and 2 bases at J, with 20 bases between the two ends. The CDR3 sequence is CASSQEGGTLAYEQYF. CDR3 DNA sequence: TGTGCCAGCAGTCAAGAGGGTGGGACTCTAGCCTACGAGCAGTACTTC.

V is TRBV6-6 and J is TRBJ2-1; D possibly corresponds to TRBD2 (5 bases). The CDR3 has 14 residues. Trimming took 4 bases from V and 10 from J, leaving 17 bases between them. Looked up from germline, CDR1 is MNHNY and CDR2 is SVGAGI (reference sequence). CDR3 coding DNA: TGTGCCAGCAGTTCGCAACCCCGGACGGGGGAGCAGTTCTTC. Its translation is CASSSQPRTGEQFF.

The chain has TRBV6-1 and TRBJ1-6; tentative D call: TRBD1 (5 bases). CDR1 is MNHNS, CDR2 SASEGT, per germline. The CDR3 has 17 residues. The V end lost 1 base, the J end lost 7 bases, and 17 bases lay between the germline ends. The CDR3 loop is CASSEVLPGTRNSPLHF. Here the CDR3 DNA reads TGTGCCAGCAGTGAAGTCCTCCCTGGGACCCGGAATTCACCCCTCCACTTT.

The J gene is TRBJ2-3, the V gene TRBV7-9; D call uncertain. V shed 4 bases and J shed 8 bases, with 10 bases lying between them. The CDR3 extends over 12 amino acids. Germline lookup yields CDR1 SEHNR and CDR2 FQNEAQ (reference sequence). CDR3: CASSSERLTQYF. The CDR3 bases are TGTGCCAGCAGCTCAGAAAGGCTTACGCAGTATTTT.